This record concerns one T cell receptor beta chain sequence. Its antigen remains unidentified. Every patient relapsed after autologous stem cell transplantation, and brentuximab vedotin exposure varied. These data come from a study of PD-1 blockade in classical Hodgkin lymphoma. Notes on the study in general: Exclusion was the outcome for patients who began nivolumab under 1 year after ASCT.

Assay used: immunoSEQ multiplex PCR; TCRdb lists only in-frame clones, some missing. Among 70,000 or so clones, more than 85% were seen once, and the ten largest hold about 7.6%. The receptor comes from a human donor with classical Hodgkin lymphoma. The source was peripheral blood mononuclear cells (PBMCs), collected at baseline.

In DNA form, the CDR3 reads TGTGCCAGCAGCGAAAGGGGCTACGAGCAGTACTTC. Its translation is CASSERGYEQYF. The chain has TRBV6-6 and TRBJ2-7; a weak D match, TRBD1 (5 bases). Germline assignment: CDR1 MNHNY and CDR2 SVGAGI (reference sequence). The CDR3 extends over 12 amino acids. The germline V and J ends were trimmed by 6 bases and 3 bases, with 9 bases remaining between them.